This T cell receptor (beta chain) was found in a study of blood T cell repertoires in COVID-19. At the level of the study: Among Cohort 3 donors, those recovered had two negative PCRs, clearance, or symptom resolution. The study drew acute and convalescent COVID-19 samples from the United States, Italy and Spain.

Ages ranged from about 18 to 89 years, with residence in 24 US areas. Participants reported their clinical history, and cohort assignment relied on those reports. Generated by immunoSEQ multiplex PCR, the TCRdb table keeps only in-frame clones and is missing some. The sample lists around 300,000 clones, 70% to 90% occurring once. Germline CDR1 MDHEN, CDR2 SYDVKM. The CDR3 length is 16 residues. Trimming removed 4 bases from V and 8 bases from J; junction bases left unmatched: 11. This sequence originates from an older woman in a cohort exposed to, infected with or recovered from COVID-19 (not recorded which). The rearrangement joins TRBV28 to TRBJ2-1; 10 positions match TRBD2. Sequencing was performed on PBMCs or T cells enriched from blood (not recorded which). In DNA form, the CDR3 reads TGTGCCAGCAGTTCCCCTAACAGCGGGAGGGGGCATGAGCAGTTCTTC. This sequence encodes CASSSPNSGRGHEQFF.